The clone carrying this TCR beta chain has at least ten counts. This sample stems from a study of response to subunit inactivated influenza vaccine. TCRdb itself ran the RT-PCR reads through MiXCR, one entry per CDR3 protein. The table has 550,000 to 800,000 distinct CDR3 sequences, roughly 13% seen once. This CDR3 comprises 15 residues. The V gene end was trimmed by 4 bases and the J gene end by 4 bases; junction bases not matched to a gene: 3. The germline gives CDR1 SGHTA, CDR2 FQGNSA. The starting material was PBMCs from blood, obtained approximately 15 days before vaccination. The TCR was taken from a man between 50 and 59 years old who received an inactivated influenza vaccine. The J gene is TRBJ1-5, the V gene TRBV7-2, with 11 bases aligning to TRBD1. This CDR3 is CASSWTGGNNQPQHF. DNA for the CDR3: TGTGCCAGCAGCTGGACAGGGGGCAATAATCAGCCCCAGCATTTT.